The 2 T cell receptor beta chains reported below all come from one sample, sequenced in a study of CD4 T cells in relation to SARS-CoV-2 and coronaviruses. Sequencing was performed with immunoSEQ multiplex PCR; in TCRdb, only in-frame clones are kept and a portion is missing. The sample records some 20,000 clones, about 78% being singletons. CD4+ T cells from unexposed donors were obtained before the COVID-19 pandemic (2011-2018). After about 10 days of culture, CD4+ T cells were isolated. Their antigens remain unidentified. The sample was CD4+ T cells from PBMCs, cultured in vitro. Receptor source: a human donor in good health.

The CDR3 bases are TGTGCCAGCAACCGGGACAGGGTTGTCAACGAGCAGTACTTC. As protein: CASNRDRVVNEQYF. This chain joins TRBV6-6 and TRBJ2-7, with 9 positions matching TRBD1. The germline gives CDR1 MNHNY, CDR2 SVGAGI (reference sequence). There are 14 residues in the CDR3. The V segment lost 7 bases and the J segment 5 bases; nucleotides outside the gene matches: 9.

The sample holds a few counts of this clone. The CDR3 DNA is TGTGCCAGCAGTTACTCGCGGGAGGGGGAGACCCAGTACTTC. Translating gives CASSYSREGETQYF. The chain links TRBV6-6 to TRBJ2-5; 9 positions match TRBD2. The V and J ends lost 0 bases and 5 bases, in that order; junction bases with no gene match: 1. The CDR3 loop spans 14 amino acids. The germline V gene has CDR1 MNHNY and CDR2 SVGAGI (reference sequence).